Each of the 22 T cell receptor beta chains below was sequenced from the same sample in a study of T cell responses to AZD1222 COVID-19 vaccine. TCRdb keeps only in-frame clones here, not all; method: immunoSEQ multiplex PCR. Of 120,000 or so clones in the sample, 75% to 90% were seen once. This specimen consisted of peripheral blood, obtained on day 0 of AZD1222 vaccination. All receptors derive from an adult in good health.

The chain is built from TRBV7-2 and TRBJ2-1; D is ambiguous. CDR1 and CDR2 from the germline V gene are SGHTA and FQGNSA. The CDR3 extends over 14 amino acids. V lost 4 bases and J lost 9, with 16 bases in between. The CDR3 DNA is TGTGCCAGCAGCTCCGTCGTACTACCAGGTGAGCAGTTCTTC. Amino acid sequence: CASSSVVLPGEQFF.

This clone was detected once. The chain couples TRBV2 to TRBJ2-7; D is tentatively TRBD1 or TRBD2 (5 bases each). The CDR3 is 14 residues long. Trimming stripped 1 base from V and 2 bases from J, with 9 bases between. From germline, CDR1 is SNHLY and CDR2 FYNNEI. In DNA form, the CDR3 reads TGTGCCAGCAGTGAAGTAAGGGGACCCTACGAGCAGTACTTC. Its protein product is CASSEVRGPYEQYF.

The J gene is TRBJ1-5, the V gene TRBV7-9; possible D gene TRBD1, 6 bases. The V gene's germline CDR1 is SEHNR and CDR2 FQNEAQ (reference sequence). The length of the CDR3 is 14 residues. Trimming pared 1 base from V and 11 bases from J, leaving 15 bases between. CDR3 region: CASSLDQGSTAQHF. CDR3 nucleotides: TGTGCCAGCAGCTTAGACCAGGGGAGCACGGCCCAGCATTTT.

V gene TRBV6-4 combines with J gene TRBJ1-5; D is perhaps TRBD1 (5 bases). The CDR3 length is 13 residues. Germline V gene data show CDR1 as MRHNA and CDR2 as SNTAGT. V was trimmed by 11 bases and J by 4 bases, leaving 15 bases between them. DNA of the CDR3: TGTGCCTCAAGCTCCGAGGGGAATCAGCCCCAGCATTTT. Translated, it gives CASSSEGNQPQHF.

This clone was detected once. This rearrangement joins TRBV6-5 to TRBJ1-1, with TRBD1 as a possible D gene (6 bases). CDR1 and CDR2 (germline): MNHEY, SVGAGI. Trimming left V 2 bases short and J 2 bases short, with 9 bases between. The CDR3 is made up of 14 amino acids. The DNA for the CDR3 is TGTGCCAGCAGTTACACGGACAGCAACACTGAAGCTTTCTTT. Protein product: CASSYTDSNTEAFF.

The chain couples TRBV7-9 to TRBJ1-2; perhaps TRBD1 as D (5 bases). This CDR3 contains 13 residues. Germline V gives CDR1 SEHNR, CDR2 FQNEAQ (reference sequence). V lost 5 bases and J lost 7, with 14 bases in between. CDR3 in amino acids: CASSTVGTSGYTF. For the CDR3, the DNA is TGTGCCAGCAGCACCGTAGGGACGTCTGGCTACACCTTC. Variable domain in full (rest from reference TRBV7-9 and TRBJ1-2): DTGVSQNPRHKITKRGQNVTFRCDPISEHNRLYWYRQTLGQGPEFLTYFQNEAQLEKSRLLSDRFSAERPKGSFSTLEIQRTEQGDSAMYLCASSTVGTSGYTFGSGTRLTVV.

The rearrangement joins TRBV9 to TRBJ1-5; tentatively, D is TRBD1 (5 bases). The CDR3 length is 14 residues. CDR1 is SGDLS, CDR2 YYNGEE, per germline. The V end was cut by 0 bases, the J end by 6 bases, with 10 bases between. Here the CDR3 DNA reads TGTGCCAGCAGCGTAGGTACAGGCTCTCAGCCCCAGCATTTT. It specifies CASSVGTGSQPQHF.

The CDR3 DNA follows: TGCGCCAGCAGCTCAGGACTAGCGGGGGGCACAGATACGCAGTATTTT. This translates into CASSSGLAGGTDTQYF. V usage is TRBV4-1 and J usage is TRBJ2-3; 13 bases agree with TRBD2. The germline V gene encodes CDR1 MGHRA and CDR2 YSYEKL. The CDR3 spans 16 residues. With V trimmed by 5 bases and J by 1 base, 3 bases remained unmatched.

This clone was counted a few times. This CDR3 is CATSDPSTEQYF. CDR3 nucleotide sequence: TGTGCCACCAGTGATCCATCCACCGAGCAGTACTTC. V and J are TRBV24-1 and TRBJ2-7; D call uncertain. This CDR3 spans 12 amino acids. Germline lookup yields CDR1 KGHDR and CDR2 SFDVKD. The ends were cut back, 3 bases at V and 6 bases at J, with 8 bases in the middle.

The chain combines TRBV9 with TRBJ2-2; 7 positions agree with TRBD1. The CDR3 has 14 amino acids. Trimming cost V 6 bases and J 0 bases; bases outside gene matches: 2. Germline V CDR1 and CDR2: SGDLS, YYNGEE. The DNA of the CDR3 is TGTGCCAGCACCGGGACAGCGAACACCGGGGAGCTGTTTTTT. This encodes CASTGTANTGELFF.

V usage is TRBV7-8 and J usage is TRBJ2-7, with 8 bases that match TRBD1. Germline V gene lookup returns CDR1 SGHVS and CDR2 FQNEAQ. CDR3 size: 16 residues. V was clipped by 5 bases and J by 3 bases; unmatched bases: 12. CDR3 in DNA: TGTGCCAGCAGCCCGAGAACAGGGGGTCCCATCTACGAGCAGTACTTC. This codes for CASSPRTGGPIYEQYF.

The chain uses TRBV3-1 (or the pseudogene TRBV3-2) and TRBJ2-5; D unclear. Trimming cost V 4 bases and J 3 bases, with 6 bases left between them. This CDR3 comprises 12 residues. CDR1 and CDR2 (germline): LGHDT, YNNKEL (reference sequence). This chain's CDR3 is CASSREEETQYF. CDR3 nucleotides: TGTGCCAGCAGCCGCGAAGAAGAGACCCAGTACTTC.

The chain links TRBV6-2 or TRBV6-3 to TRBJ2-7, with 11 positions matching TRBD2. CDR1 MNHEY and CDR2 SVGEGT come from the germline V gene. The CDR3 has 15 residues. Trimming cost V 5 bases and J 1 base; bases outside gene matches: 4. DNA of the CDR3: TGTGCCAGCAGTCTCCTAGCGGGGGGTTCCTACGAGCAGTACTTC. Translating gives CASSLLAGGSYEQYF.

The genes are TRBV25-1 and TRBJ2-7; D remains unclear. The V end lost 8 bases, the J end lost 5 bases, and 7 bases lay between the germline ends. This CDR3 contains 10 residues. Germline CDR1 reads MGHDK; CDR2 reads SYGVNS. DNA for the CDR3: TGTGCCAGCGGGTGGGACGAGCAGTACTTC. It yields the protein CASGWDEQYF.

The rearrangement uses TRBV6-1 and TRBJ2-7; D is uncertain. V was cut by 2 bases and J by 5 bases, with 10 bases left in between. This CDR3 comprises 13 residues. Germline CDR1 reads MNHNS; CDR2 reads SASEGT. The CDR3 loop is CASSEQEGNEQYF. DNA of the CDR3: TGTGCCAGCAGTGAACAGGAAGGAAACGAGCAGTACTTC.

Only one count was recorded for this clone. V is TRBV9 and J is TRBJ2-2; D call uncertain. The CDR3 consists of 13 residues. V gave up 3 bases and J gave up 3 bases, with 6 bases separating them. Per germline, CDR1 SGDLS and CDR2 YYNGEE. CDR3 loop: CASSAFDTGELFF. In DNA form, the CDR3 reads TGTGCCAGCAGCGCTTTTGACACCGGGGAGCTGTTTTTT. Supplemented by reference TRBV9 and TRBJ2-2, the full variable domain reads DSGVTQTPKHLITATGQRVTLRCSPRSGDLSVYWYQQSLDQGLQFLIQYYNGEERAKGNILERFSAQQFPDLHSELNLSSLELGDSALYFCASSAFDTGELFFGEGSRLTVL.

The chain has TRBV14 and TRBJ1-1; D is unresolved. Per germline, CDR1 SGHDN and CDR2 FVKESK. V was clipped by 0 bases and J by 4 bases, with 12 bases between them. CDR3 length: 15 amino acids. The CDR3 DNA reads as TGTGCCAGCAGCCAAGACGGTGGAGCCTCCACTGAAGCTTTCTTT. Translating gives CASSQDGGASTEAFF.

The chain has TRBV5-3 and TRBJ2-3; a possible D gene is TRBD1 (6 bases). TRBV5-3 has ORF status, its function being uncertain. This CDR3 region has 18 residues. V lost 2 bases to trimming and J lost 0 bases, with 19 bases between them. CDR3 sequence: CARSFFQPGTNSTDTQYF. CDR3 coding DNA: TGTGCCAGAAGCTTTTTCCAACCCGGGACAAATAGCACAGATACGCAGTATTTT.

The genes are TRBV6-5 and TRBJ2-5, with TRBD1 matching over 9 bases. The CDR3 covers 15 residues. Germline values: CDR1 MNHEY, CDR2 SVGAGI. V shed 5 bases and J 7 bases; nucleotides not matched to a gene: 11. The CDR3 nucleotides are TGTGCCAGCAGTCCCCGGACAGGGGAGGGTGGGACCCAGTACTTC. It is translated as CASSPRTGEGGTQYF.

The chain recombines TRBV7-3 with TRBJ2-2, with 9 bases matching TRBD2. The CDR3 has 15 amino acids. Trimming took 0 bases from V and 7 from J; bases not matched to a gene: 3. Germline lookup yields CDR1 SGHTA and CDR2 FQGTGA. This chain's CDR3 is CASSLTIAGDGELFF. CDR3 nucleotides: TGTGCCAGCAGCTTAACTATAGCGGGGGACGGGGAGCTGTTTTTT.

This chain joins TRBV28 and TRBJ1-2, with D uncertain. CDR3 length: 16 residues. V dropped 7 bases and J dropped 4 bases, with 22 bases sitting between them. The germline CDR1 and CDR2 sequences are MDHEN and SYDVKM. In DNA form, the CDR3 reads TGTGCCAGCAAAAGTTGGGGAGGTAAGGTGGGCTATGGCTACACCTTC. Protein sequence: CASKSWGGKVGYGYTF.

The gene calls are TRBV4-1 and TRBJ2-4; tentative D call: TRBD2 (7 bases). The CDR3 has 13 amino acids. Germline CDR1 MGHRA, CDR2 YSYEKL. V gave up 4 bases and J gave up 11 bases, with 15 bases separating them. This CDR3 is CASSPRGASVQYF. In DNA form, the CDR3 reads TGCGCCAGCAGCCCTCGGGGGGCAAGCGTTCAGTACTTC.